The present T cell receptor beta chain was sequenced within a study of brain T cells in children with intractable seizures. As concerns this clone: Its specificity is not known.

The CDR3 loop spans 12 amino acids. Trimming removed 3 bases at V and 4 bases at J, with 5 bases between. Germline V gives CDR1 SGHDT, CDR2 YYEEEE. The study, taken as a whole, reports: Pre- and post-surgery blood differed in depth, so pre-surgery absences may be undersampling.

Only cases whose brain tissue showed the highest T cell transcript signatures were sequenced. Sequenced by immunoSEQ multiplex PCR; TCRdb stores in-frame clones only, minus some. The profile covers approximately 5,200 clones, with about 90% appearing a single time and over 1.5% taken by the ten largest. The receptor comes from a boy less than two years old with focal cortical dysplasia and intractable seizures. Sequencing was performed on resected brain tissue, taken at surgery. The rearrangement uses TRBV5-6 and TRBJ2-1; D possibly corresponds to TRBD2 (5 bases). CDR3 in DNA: TGTGCCAGCAGCTCGGGATACAATGAGCAGTTCTTC. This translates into CASSSGYNEQFF.